The 16 T cell receptor beta chains below come from one sample, sequenced in a study of TIL therapy for anti-PD-1-resistant metastatic lung cancer. Sequencing used immunoSEQ v3. Data came from immunoSEQ multiplex PCR; TCRdb stores just in-frame clones and leaves some out. The table shows about 50,000 clones, with 65% to 90% occurring only once. Time point denoted: pre-treatment sample, taken before nivolumab and TIL therapy. The sequenced sample was blood, obtained at baseline. All receptors come from a person between 25 and 80 years old with non-small cell lung cancer.

V is TRBV3-1 (or the pseudogene TRBV3-2) and J is TRBJ2-2; D may be TRBD2 (6 bases). CDR1 is LGHDT and CDR2 is YNNKEL in the germline V gene (reference sequence). The CDR3 sequence is 16 residues long. Trimming stripped 2 bases from V and 6 bases from J, with 16 bases between. The CDR3 loop reads CASSQRGPGVAGELFF. Here the CDR3 DNA reads TGTGCCAGCAGCCAAAGAGGTCCGGGAGTGGCCGGGGAGCTGTTTTTT.

V is TRBV7-2 and J is TRBJ2-5; D is uncertain. Trimming removed 5 bases from V and 0 bases from J, with 10 bases in between. CDR1 is SGHTA, CDR2 FQGNSA, per germline. CDR3 length equals 14 residues. CDR3 region: CASSLSWYQETQYF. The DNA of the CDR3 is TGTGCCAGCAGCCTATCGTGGTACCAAGAGACCCAGTACTTC.

CDR3 region: CASSQTGARNQPQHF. For the CDR3, the DNA is TGTGCCAGCAGCCAGACAGGGGCCCGCAATCAGCCCCAGCATTTT. This chain connects TRBV2 to TRBJ1-5; 8 bases align to TRBD1. Trimming at V came to 6 bases and at J to 2 bases, leaving 6 bases not matched to a gene. The CDR3 is 15 residues long. Germline CDR1 is SNHLY and CDR2 is FYNNEI.

The V and J genes are TRBV5-1 and TRBJ2-5; the D is unclear. With 1 base removed from V and 3 bases from J, the gap between germline ends came to 10 bases. Germline lookup yields CDR1 SGHRS and CDR2 YFSETQ. The CDR3 spans 14 residues. The CDR3 DNA follows: TGCGCCAGCAGCTTGACGGTCAGAGAAGAGACCCAGTACTTC. This translates into CASSLTVREETQYF.

V usage is TRBV24-1 and J usage is TRBJ1-2; the D is unclear. Germline-derived CDR1 and CDR2 are KGHDR and SFDVKD. The V gene lost 3 bases and the J gene lost 4 bases, with 8 bases spanning the gap. This CDR3 comprises 13 residues. As DNA, the CDR3 is TGTGCCACCAGTGATCGAGAGAGCTATGGCTACACCTTC. Its protein is CATSDRESYGYTF.

CDR3 region: CASSDSNNLDRGQETQYF. Written as DNA, the CDR3 is TGTGCCAGCAGTGACTCGAATAATCTTGACAGGGGGCAGGAGACCCAGTACTTC. This chain uses TRBV6-4 with TRBJ2-5, with 10 bases aligning to TRBD1. Trimming cost V 0 bases and J 5 bases; bases outside gene matches: 12. The germline CDR1 and CDR2 sequences are MRHNA and SNTAGT. The CDR3 totals 18 residues.

V is TRBV19 and J is TRBJ1-4; D not resolved. Germline V lookup: CDR1 LNHDA, CDR2 SQIVND (reference sequence). The V end lost 6 bases, the J end lost 8 bases, and 28 bases lay between the germline ends. The CDR3 loop spans 18 amino acids. Here the CDR3 DNA reads TGTGCCAGTAGGGCCCGGGGAGGGCTCACTCCCTGGGAAGAAAAACTGTTTTTT. Translating it yields CASRARGGLTPWEEKLFF.

This chain connects TRBV6-6 to TRBJ2-5; 8 bases are a match to TRBD1. The CDR3 spans 15 residues. Germline CDR1 and CDR2: MNHNY and SVGAGI (reference sequence). The ends lost 4 bases at V and 1 base at J; junction bases unmatched: 5. Here the CDR3 DNA reads TGTGCCAGCAGTTTGGGACAGGCTCCCCAAGAGACCCAGTACTTC. This gives the protein CASSLGQAPQETQYF.

The chain uses TRBV6-1 and TRBJ2-1; TRBD2 is a possible D gene (5 bases). V lost 1 base to trimming and J lost 5 bases, with 15 bases between them. The germline gives CDR1 MNHNS, CDR2 SASEGT. The CDR3 spans 16 residues. CDR3 amino acids: CASSEVAEDGNNEQFF. DNA of the CDR3: TGTGCCAGCAGTGAAGTGGCGGAGGATGGAAACAATGAGCAGTTCTTC.

V gene TRBV9 combines with J gene TRBJ2-3; D not resolved. The germline V gene encodes CDR1 SGDLS and CDR2 YYNGEE. Trimming shortened V by 0 bases and J by 3 bases, and 5 bases separated the two germline ends. The CDR3 sequence is 13 residues long. Here the CDR3 DNA reads TGTGCCAGCAGCGTAGGGGCAACAGATACGCAGTATTTT. It is translated as CASSVGATDTQYF.

V gene TRBV7-2 combines with J gene TRBJ2-7; 8 bases are a match to TRBD1. Germline V gene data show CDR1 as SGHTA and CDR2 as FQGNSA. J lost 4 bases, V lost 5 bases, and 4 bases had no gene match. The length of the CDR3 is 13 residues. The CDR3 nucleotides read TGTGCCAGCAGCCCAGGACAGGGTTACGAGCAGTACTTC. Its protein product is CASSPGQGYEQYF.

The rearrangement joins TRBV30 to TRBJ2-1; 7 positions match TRBD1. This CDR3 region has 19 residues. From germline, CDR1 is GTSNPN and CDR2 SVGIG (reference sequence). Losses at the gene ends were 6 bases for V and 0 bases for J; bases not matched to a gene: 20. The CDR3 nucleotides read TGTGCCTGCCTCCGTTACGGGACAGTAGTACGACCCTCCTACAATGAGCAGTTCTTC. Its translation is CACLRYGTVVRPSYNEQFF. The full variable domain, in which reference TRBV30 and TRBJ2-1 provide the parts outside the CDR3, is SQTIHQWPATLVQPVGSPLSLECTVEGTSNPNLYWYRQAAGRGLQLLFYSVGIGQISSEVPQNLSASRPQDRQFILSSKKLLLSDSGFYLCACLRYGTVVRPSYNEQFFGPGTRLTVL.

This sequence joins TRBV28 and TRBJ2-5; 7 bases are a match to TRBD1. This CDR3 has 16 amino acids. V lost 6 bases and J lost 5; bases outside the gene matches: 15. CDR1 is MDHEN and CDR2 is SYDVKM in the germline V gene. DNA of the CDR3: TGTGCCAGCAGGGAACGACAGGGTCGCACTCGGGAGACCCAGTACTTC. This encodes CASRERQGRTRETQYF.

J is TRBJ1-1 and V is TRBV2; 8 bases line up with TRBD1. With 6 bases clipped from V and 5 bases from J, the junction kept 5 bases outside the gene matches. CDR3 size: 13 residues. Germline CDR1 reads SNHLY; CDR2 reads FYNNEI. The CDR3 nucleotides read TGTGCCAGCAGGCGGGACAGGTCTACTGAAGCTTTCTTT. This sequence encodes CASRRDRSTEAFF.

The rearrangement uses TRBV5-1 and TRBJ2-7, with D possibly being TRBD2 (6 bases). Germline CDR1 and CDR2: SGHRS and YFSETQ. V was shortened by 3 bases and J by 7 bases, with 20 bases between the two germline ends. This CDR3 contains 15 residues. The CDR3 is CASSSARAAGGEQYF. The CDR3, as DNA: TGCGCCAGCAGCTCGGCGAGGGCGGCAGGAGGGGAGCAGTACTTC.

V gene TRBV19 combines with J gene TRBJ2-2; 12 positions agree with TRBD2. CDR1 is LNHDA and CDR2 is SQIVND in the germline V gene (reference sequence). CDR3 length: 17 amino acids. Germline trimming cut 2 bases from V and 8 bases from J; bases unmatched to any gene: 9. The DNA for the CDR3 is TGTGCCAGTAGTATATTCCGACTAGCGGGAGATTCTGGGGAGCTGTTTTTT. This encodes CASSIFRLAGDSGELFF.